This T cell receptor beta chain was found in a study of shared clonotypes between healthy human individuals. About the study: Researchers drew samples from two women and three men aged 18 to 49.

Some 30,000 T cell genomes (roughly 220 ng DNA) went into each sorted-subset replicate. Generated by immunoSEQ multiplex PCR, the TCRdb table keeps only in-frame clones and is missing some. Among about 2.3 million clones listed, 80% to 95% were seen once. Germline V gives CDR1 SGHRS, CDR2 YFSETQ. The CDR3 loop spans 14 amino acids. On this clone: The antigen is unknown. The junction differs from germline at one of its ends, possibly a read error.

General observations from the study: Clonotypes shared by all four sorted-subset donors had higher generation probabilities than non-shared clonotypes.

The chain couples TRBV5-1 to TRBJ2-3; tentative D call: TRBD1 (6 bases). The clonotype comes from a man aged 18 to 29 in good health. Some clones in this sample may be carry-over from other donors' samples. Sequenced material: naive CD4+ T cells from PBMCs. Indicated subset: CD45RA+ positively selected. The CDR3 DNA is TGCGCCAGCAGCAAGCAGGGGACCACAGATACGCAATATTTT. Protein product: CASSKQGTTDTQYF.